This TCR beta chain was observed in a study of shared clonotypes between healthy human individuals. Germline CDR1 reads MNHEY; CDR2 reads SVGAGI. Trimming cost V 0 bases and J 7 bases; bases outside gene matches: 4. The CDR3 totals 14 residues. Using immunoSEQ multiplex PCR, the repertoire was profiled, and TCRdb retains in-frame clones only, with some absent. This sample has roughly 500,000 clones, with roughly three quarters found just once. This TCR derives from a woman in her thirties or forties in good health. Some clones in this sample may be carry-over from other donors' samples. The chain is built from TRBV6-5 and TRBJ1-2; the match to TRBD1 covers 8 bases. Sample: PBMCs. The CDR3 region has the DNA TGTGCCAGCAGTTACTCGCAGGGGGCAGGTGGCTACACCTTC. Translated: CASSYSQGAGGYTF.